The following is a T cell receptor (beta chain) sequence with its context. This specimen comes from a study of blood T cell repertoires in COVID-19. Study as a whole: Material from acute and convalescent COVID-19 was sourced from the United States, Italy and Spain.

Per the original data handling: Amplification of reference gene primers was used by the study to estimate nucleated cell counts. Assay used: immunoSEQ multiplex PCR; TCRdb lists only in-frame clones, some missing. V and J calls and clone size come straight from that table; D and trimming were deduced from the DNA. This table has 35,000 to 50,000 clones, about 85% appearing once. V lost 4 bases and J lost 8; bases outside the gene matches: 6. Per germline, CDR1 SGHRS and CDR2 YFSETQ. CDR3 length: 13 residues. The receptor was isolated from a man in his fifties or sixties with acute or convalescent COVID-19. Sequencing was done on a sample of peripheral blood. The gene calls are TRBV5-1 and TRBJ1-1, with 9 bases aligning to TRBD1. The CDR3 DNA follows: TGCGCCAGCAGCCTAGGACAGGGGATAGAAGCTTTCTTT. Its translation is CASSLGQGIEAFF.